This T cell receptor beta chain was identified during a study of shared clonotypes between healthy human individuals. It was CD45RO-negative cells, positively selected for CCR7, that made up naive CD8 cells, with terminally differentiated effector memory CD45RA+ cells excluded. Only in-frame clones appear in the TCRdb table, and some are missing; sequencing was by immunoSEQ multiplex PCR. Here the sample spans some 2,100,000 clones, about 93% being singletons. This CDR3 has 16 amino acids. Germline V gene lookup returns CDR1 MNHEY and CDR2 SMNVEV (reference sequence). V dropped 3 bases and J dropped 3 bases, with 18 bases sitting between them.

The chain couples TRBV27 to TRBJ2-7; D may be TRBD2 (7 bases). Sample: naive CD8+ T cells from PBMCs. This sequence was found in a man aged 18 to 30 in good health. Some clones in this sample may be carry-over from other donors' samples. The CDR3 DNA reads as TGTGCCAGCAGTTTGTCCGCGGGGGCTTTATTCTACGAGCAGTACTTC. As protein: CASSLSAGALFYEQYF.